This T cell receptor (beta chain) was retrieved from a study of graft-versus-host responses after intestinal transplantation (dated by TCRdb to the early 2020s). For the wider study: The transplants that recipients got were multivisceral, liver-intestinal, or isolated intestinal. All recipients received anti-thymocyte globulin induction followed by maintenance tacrolimus and steroids for around 3 years. After intestinal transplantation, graft-versus-host and host-versus-graft alloreactive T cell clones were followed in the graft, circulation and bone marrow using bulk TCR-beta CDR3 sequencing. To identify alloreactive clones, pre-transplant mixed lymphocyte reaction products were sequenced and then compared with unstimulated pre-transplant donor and recipient T cells. The cohort enrolled some 24 intestinal transplant recipients, one of whom was a retransplant, and a few patients without pretransplant specimens were excluded. Donor T cell macrochimerism was defined as a peak of at least 4% donor T cells among recipient peripheral blood mononuclear cells. Instead of going to the commercial service, samples from a few later patients were sequenced in-house on an Illumina MiSeq and processed with MiXCR. General conclusions and limits of the study: The conclusions were limited by the relatively low number and heterogeneity of the intestinal transplant patients. GvH clones were found in recipient bone marrow, and some of the GvH clones appeared earlier in ileal mucosa or blood, which is consistent with an intestinal mucosal origin. Peak levels of circulating GvH clones were associated with declines in HvG clones early after transplant. High GvH to HvG T cell clonal ratios were observed in the allografts of patients with donor T cell macrochimerism.

CDR1 and CDR2, looked up from the germline V gene, are SGHTA and FQGNSA. CDR3 length: 19 amino acids, cysteine to phenylalanine. Just CDR3 DNA is preserved here, 57 bases in frame from base 1. Turning to this clone: This clone's antigen is unknown. No much larger clonotype is one base removed from it; base qualities were not supplied.

The library was generated by the immunoSEQ multiplex PCR assay. For most patients, genomic DNA was isolated with the Qiagen DNeasy Blood and Tissue Kit and shipped frozen to Adaptive Biotechnologies for TCR sequencing. Adaptive Biotechnologies carried out high-throughput TCR-beta CDR3 sequencing of genomic DNA for most patients. From the authors' description of their analysis: TCR sequencing data for over 15 patients were retrieved from Adaptive's ImmunoSEQ software; a few other patients were processed with MiXCR and VDJtools. To correct CD4 versus CD8 sorting errors, any sequence found in both subsets at a frequency ratio below 5:1 was removed. CDR3 nucleotide sequences shared between donor and recipient were removed because their origin could not be assigned. At least 2-fold expansion over unstimulated cells and a minimum CFSE-low frequency of 0.002% (template counts) or 0.001% (read counts) were required for clones to be classified as alloreactive. Clones were considered mappable if detected in sequenced pre-transplant spleen, lymph node, or MLR CFSE-low populations of the donor or recipient. Cumulative frequency of alloreactive clones was calculated as a percentage of all sequences weighted by copy number. TCRdb carries this immuneACCESS record with in-frame sequences only. Its versions omit some clonotypes, under half of them owing to an unresolved V gene in the studies checked, with the rest unexplained. The V and J calls and clone size come from that table; D and trimming were worked out from the DNA. The sample contains about 120,000 clones, around nine tenths of them found a single time. Together, the top ten hold 0.2% to 0.25% of the sample.

What this sample's time point label stands for: cells obtained before transplantation from donor or recipient. CD3+CD4+ and CD3+CD8+ populations were FACS-sorted from unstimulated pre-transplant donor and recipient cells taken from spleen or lymph nodes. This sequence uses TRBV7-2 and TRBJ2-5, and TRBD2 may be the D gene, going by 6 matching bases. The DNA end is a closer match to TRBJ2-7, so the J assignment may be wrong. The sequence derives from a human donor who was the organ donor for an intestinal transplant. The sequenced sample was unstimulated CD4+ T cells sorted from spleen or lymph node cells, obtained before transplant. The CDR3 reads CASSSNTAGTLDFLREQYF. Read as DNA, the sequence is TGTGCCAGCAGCTCAAATACCGCCGGGACTCTAGATTTCTTACGCGAGCAGTACTTC.